This TCR beta chain was captured by sequencing in a study of cytomegalovirus exposure and HLA in healthy donors. PCR was performed using 60 Vbeta and 13 Jbeta primers. Produced via immunoSEQ multiplex PCR; TCRdb's table is partial and in-frame only. This table has 85,000 to 130,000 clones, about 80% appearing once. From germline, CDR1 is SGHTA and CDR2 FQGNSA. CDR3 length: 18 amino acids. Trimming removed 2 bases from V and 3 bases from J; junction bases left unmatched: 11. The sequenced sample consisted of PBMCs. The receptor comes from a female donor in good health and CMV-seropositive. The gene calls are TRBV7-2 and TRBJ2-3; the match to TRBD2 covers 10 bases. The CDR3 is CASSLRSGRSTWTDTQYF. CDR3 nucleotide sequence: TGTGCCAGCAGCTTACGTAGCGGGAGGTCAACGTGGACAGATACGCAGTATTTT.